The sequence of this T cell receptor (beta chain) was determined in a study of blood T cell repertoires in COVID-19 (dated by TCRdb to the early 2020s). With regard to the full study: Samples covering the acute and convalescent phases of COVID-19 were provided by collaborators in the United States, Italy and Spain. The material from the prospective study consisted of cDNA or gDNA derived from T cells, B-cell-depleted T cells, or PBMCs. Subjects who had been exposed to COVID-19, were actively infected with it, or had recovered from it provided the deeply sampled blood TCRbeta repertoires that made up the dataset. The repertoires were released in a freely available public database meant as a resource for research on the immune response to SARS-CoV-2. Samples were obtained from the ongoing ImmuneRACE study (first 160 participants) and from about 1,300 subjects provided by 6 global collaborators. The sample metadata nearly always contained a de-identified subject ID, COVID-19 status, age in years and sex. Where available, HLA class I and class II types were taken from metadata supplied by the sample provider and were not determined by assay-based typing. Here is what the overall study found, with its caveats: How much clinical and demographic metadata was included differed by source and by participant, and the metadata was provided uncurated.

V is reduced by 3 bases and J by 1 base, leaving a spacing of 15 bases between them. CDR1 and CDR2 are read off the germline V gene as MDHEN and SYDVKM. From the cysteine up to the phenylalanine, the CDR3 has a length of 16 residues. CDR3 DNA is the only sequence kept; it has 48 bases, read in frame from the first base. Whole blood was collected in K2EDTA tubes by collaborating institutions according to the institutions' own protocols. Collaborator samples were shipped for TCRbeta analysis as frozen whole blood, isolated PBMCs, or DNA extracted from either sample type. TCRbeta CDR3 regions were amplified from genomic DNA using the immunoSEQ Assay, a bias-controlled multiplex PCR. Per the original workflow: Nucleated cell counts per sample were estimated from amplification of reference gene primers within the assay. To quantify the absolute abundance of each unique TCRbeta CDR3 rearrangement, sequence reads were collapsed and filtered. Productive Simpson clonality was computed per sample as the square root of Simpson's diversity index over productive rearrangements. Here the immuneACCESS table is served through TCRdb, limited to in-frame sequences with V and J called. Missing clones are a known gap in these copies; in checked studies unresolved V genes cover under half, and the rest lacks a known reason. That table furnishes V, J and clone size, whereas the DNA furnished D and trimming. This sample is represented by about 150,000 clones; more than 65% of them were singletons. More than 7.5% of the sample is in the top ten clones.

This clone has only one observation. This clone's antigen is unknown. No much larger clone is present one base from it, and per-base qualities are unavailable. The V gene is TRBV28 and the J gene is TRBJ1-2, and TRBD1 may be the D gene, going by 6 matching bases. This TCR was recovered from a woman in her fifties or sixties with acute or convalescent COVID-19. Sequenced input: peripheral blood. The DNA sequence is given as TGTGCCAGCAGTTTGTCGGGACAACCAAATAACTATGGCTACACCTTC. Translated, this is CASSLSGQPNNYGYTF.